This T cell receptor beta chain was captured in a study of T-cell memory formation after mild COVID-19 (dated by TCRdb to about 2021). As for the study more broadly: TCR sequence clusters from the two donors were largely donor specific. In a couple of donors, T-cell clones that expanded and contracted after mild COVID-19 were tracked by sequencing TCRalpha and TCRbeta repertoires over time. Two young, previously healthy adult volunteers, one female and one male, were included in the cohort.

In the germline V gene, CDR1 corresponds to ENHRY and CDR2 to SYGVKD. Measured from the cysteine to the phenylalanine, the CDR3 is 12 residues long. Left in the record is the CDR3 DNA by itself, 36 bases read in frame from the first base. The germline V and J ends show losses of 2 bases and 11 bases respectively, and no gene match explains 5 bases of the junction. Study-level results and caveats: Clones that contracted from day 15 to 85 showed balanced CD4/CD8 phenotypes, whereas a second wave of clones that expanded from day 15 to 37 leaned towards CD4+. Some responding clones were detected in pre-infection memory, which suggested that pre-existing cross-reactive memory T cells had joined the SARS-CoV-2 response. Contracting CD4+ clones were found mainly in CM and EM memory subsets, while CD8+ clones were enriched in EMRA. SARS-CoV-2 specificity of the second-wave clones peaking on day 37 was not confirmed. The study covered only a couple of mild cases, and larger cohorts including severe cases with pre-infection samples were considered necessary.

PBMCs were isolated by Ficoll-Paque density gradient centrifugation. Notes on this clonotype: This receptor's antigen is unknown. Base qualities are not at hand, and no much larger clone is one base apart.

For sequencing, an Illumina NovaSeq 6000 was employed. cDNA libraries for TCRalpha and TCRbeta were prepared by 5'RACE using constant-segment primers, with sample barcodes and unique molecular identifiers added. RNA was extracted from every sample with Trizol reagent. Amplification of the libraries took two PCR steps, and the second step added a second sample barcode plus Illumina TruSeq adapters. Sequencing of the libraries was done on an Illumina NovaSeq, producing 2 x 150 bp paired-end reads. The paper's processing steps were these. Reads were demultiplexed and collapsed into UMI-guided consensus sequences with migec v1.2.7. Using mixcr v2.1.11, UMI consensuses were aligned to TRA and TRB V and J templates and then assembled into clonotypes. Expanded or contracted clonotypes were those called significant by both edgeR and NoisET, with noise models trained on biological replicates. edgeR calls used a false discovery rate-adjusted p below 0.01 and a log2 fold-change threshold of 1. As an exploratory analysis of dynamics, PCA with hierarchical clustering was applied to max-normalized trajectories of the 1000 most abundant clonotypes. The CD4 or CD8 phenotype of responding clones was assigned using the separately sequenced CD4+ and CD8+ repertoires. TCRdb trimmed public reads at Q25 via fastp, called clones via MiXCR and kept in-frame beta chains. A single entry per CDR3 protein holds the most common genes and DNA from its merged rows. Clone size and V and J calls follow TCRdb, not the original study. In this sample the table shows hundreds of thousands of distinct CDR3 sequences, 16% of which occur a single time. In total, the top ten clones hold approximately 25% of the sample.

Material for sequencing was PBMCs or a T cell subset sorted from them (not recorded which). The source is a young man who had mild COVID-19 (a few samples of this study predate the infection). The sample titles of this study are shuffled in the database, so cell type and time point are left out; the donor was told from shared clones. This chain joins TRBV10-3 to TRBJ1-1, and TRBD1 matches 7 of the central bases. The CDR3 has the sequence CAISEAGGRAFF. The base sequence is TGTGCCATCAGTGAGGCAGGGGGGAGGGCTTTCTTT.